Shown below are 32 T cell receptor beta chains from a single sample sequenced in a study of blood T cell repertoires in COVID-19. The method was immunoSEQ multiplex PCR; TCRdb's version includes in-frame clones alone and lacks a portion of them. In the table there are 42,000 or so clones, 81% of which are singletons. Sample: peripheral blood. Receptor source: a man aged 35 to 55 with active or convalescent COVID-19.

CDR3 DNA: TGTGCCAGCAGCGACGGACTAGCGGAGTACGAGCAGTACTTC. Translated, it gives CASSDGLAEYEQYF. The chain has TRBV5-4 and TRBJ2-7; TRBD2 matches at 10 bases. V shed 4 bases and J 4 bases; nucleotides not matched to a gene: 5. There are 14 residues in the CDR3. Germline CDR1 reads SGHNT; CDR2 reads YYREEE (reference sequence).

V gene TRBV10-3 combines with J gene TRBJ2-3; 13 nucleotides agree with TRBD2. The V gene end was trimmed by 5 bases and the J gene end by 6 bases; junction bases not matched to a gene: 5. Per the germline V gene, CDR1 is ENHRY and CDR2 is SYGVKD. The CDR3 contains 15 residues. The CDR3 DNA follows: TGTGCCATCAGTTCGACTAGCGGGGGGAGGGATACGCAGTATTTT. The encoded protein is CAISSTSGGRDTQYF.

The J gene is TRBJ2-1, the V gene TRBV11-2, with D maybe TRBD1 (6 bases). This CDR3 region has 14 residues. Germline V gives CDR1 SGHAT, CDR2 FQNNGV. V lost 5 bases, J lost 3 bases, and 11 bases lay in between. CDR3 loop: CASSRQTGYNEQFF. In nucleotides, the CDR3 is TGTGCCAGCAGCAGACAGACAGGCTACAATGAGCAGTTCTTC.

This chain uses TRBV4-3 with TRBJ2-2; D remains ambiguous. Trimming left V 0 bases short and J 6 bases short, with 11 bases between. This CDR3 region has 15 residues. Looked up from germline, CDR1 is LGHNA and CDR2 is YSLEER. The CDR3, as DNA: TGCGCCAGCAGCCAAGATATCAGCGATTCCGGGGAGCTGTTTTTT. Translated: CASSQDISDSGELFF.

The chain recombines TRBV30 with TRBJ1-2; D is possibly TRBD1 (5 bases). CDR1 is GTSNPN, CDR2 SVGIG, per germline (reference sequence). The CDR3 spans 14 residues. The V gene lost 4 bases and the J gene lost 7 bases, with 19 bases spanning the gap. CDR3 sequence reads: CAWTLKGLSGGYTF. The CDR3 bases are TGTGCCTGGACCCTGAAGGGGCTCTCGGGTGGCTACACCTTC.

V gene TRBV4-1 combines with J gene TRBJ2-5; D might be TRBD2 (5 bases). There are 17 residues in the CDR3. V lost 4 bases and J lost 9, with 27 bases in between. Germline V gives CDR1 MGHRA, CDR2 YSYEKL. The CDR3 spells CASSRTPSGDAGGAQYF. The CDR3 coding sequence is TGCGCCAGCAGCCGAACCCCCTCCGGAGACGCCGGAGGAGCCCAGTACTTC.

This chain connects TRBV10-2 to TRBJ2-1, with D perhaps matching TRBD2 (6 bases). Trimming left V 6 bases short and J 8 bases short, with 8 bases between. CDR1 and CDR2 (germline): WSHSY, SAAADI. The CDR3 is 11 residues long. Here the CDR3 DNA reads TGCGCCAGCAGCGGAGGGCATGAGCAGTTCTTC. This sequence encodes CASSGGHEQFF.

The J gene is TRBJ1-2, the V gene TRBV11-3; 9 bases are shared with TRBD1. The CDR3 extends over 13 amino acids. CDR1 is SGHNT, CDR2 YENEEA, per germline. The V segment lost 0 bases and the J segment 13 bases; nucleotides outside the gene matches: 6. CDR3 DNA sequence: TGTGCCAGCAGCTTAGAGGACAGGGGAAGGTCCACCTTC. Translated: CASSLEDRGRSTF.

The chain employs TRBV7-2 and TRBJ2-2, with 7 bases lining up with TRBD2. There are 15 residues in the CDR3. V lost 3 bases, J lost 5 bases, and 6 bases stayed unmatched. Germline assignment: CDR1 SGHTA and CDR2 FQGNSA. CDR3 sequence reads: CASSLGGANTGELFF. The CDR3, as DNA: TGTGCCAGCAGCTTGGGAGGGGCCAATACCGGGGAGCTGTTTTTT. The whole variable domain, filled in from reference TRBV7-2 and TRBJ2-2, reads GAGVSQSPSNKVTEKGKDVELRCDPISGHTALYWYRQSLGQGLEFLIYFQGNSAPDKSGLPSDRFSAERTGGSVSTLTIQRTQQEDSAVYLCASSLGGANTGELFFGEGSRLTVL.

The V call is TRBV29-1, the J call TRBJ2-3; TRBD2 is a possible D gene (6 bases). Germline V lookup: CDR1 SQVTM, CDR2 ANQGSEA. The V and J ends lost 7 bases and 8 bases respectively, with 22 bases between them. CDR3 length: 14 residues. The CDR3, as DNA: TGCAGCGGTGTTAGGACGGGGACTCCACCTACGCAGTATTTT. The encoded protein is CSGVRTGTPPTQYF.

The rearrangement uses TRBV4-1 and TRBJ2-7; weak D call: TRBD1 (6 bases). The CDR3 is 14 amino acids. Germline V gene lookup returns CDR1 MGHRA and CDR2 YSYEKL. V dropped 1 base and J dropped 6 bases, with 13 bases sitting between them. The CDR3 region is CASSQAQGRGEQYF. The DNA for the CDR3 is TGCGCCAGCAGCCAAGCGCAGGGGCGAGGCGAGCAGTACTTC.

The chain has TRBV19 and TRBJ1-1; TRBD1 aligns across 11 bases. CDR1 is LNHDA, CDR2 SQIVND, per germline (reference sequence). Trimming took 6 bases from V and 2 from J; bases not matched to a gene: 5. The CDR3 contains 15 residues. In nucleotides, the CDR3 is TGTGCCAGTAGGGGCGGACAGGGGGCAAACACTGAAGCTTTCTTT. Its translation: CASRGGQGANTEAFF. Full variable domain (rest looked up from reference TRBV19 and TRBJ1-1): DGGITQSPKYLFRKEGQNVTLSCEQNLNHDAMYWYRQDPGQGLRLIYYSQIVNDFQKGDIAEGYSVSREKKESFPLTVTSAQKNPTAFYLCASRGGQGANTEAFFGQGTRLTVV.

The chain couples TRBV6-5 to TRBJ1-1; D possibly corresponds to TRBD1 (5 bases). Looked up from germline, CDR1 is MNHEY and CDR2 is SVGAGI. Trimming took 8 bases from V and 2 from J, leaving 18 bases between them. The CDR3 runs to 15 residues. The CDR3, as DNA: TGTGCCAGCGCCCTCCCCCGACAGCCCAACACTGAAGCTTTCTTT. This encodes CASALPRQPNTEAFF.

For the CDR3, the DNA is TGCACCAGCAGCCATCGAGGTGAGCAGTTCTTC. It specifies CTSSHRGEQFF. The J gene is TRBJ2-1, the V gene TRBV1; the D call in the table, TRBD2, was not verified against the DNA. TRBV1 is recorded as a pseudogene. The CDR3 spans 11 residues.

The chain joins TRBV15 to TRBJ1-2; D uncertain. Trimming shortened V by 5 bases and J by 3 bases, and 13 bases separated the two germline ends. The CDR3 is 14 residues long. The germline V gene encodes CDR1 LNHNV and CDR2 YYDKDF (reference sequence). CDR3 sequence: CATSGVFADYGYTF. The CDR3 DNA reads TGTGCCACCAGCGGCGTCTTTGCGGACTATGGCTACACCTTC.

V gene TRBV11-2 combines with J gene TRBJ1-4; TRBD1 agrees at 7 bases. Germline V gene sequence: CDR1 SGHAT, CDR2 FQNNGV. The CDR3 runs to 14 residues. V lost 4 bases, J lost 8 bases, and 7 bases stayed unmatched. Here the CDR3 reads CASSSQGVGEKLFF. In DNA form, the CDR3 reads TGTGCCAGCAGCTCCCAGGGGGTCGGCGAAAAACTGTTTTTT.

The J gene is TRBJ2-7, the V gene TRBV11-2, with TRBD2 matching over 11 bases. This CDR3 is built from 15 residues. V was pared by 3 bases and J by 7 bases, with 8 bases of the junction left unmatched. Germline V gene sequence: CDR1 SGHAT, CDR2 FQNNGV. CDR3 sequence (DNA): TGTGCCAGCAGCTTCGATACTAGCGGGAGATCGGAGCAGTACTTC. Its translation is CASSFDTSGRSEQYF.

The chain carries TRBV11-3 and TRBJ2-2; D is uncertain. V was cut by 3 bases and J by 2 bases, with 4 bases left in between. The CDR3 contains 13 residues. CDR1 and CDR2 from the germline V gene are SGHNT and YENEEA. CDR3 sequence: CASSFLNTGELFF. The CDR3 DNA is TGTGCCAGCAGCTTCCTAAACACCGGGGAGCTGTTTTTT.

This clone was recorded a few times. This CDR3 reads CASSFGQGIRNYGYTF. CDR3 DNA sequence: TGTGCCAGCAGCTTTGGACAGGGTATAAGAAACTATGGCTACACCTTC. The chain combines TRBV5-4 with TRBJ1-2; 8 positions match TRBD1. V shed 2 bases, J shed 2 bases, and the junction held 8 bases outside the gene matches. The germline gives CDR1 SGHNT, CDR2 YYREEE (reference sequence). The CDR3 totals 16 residues. The entire variable domain, with the rest obtained from reference TRBV5-4 and TRBJ1-2, is as follows: ETGVTQSPTHLIKTRGQQVTLRCSSQSGHNTVSWYQQALGQGPQFIFQYYREEENGRGNFPPRFSGLQFPNYSSELNVNALELDDSALYLCASSFGQGIRNYGYTFGSGTRLTVV.

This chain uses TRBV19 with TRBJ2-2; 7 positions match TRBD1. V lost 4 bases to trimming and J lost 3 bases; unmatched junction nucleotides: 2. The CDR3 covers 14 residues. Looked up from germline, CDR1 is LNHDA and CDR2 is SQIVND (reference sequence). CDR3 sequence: CASSRQGDTGELFF. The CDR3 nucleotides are TGTGCCAGTAGTAGACAGGGAGACACCGGGGAGCTGTTTTTT.

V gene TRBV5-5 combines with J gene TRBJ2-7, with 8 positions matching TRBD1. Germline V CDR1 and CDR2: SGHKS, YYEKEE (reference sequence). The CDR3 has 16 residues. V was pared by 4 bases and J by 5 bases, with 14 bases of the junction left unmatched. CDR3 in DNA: TGTGCCAGCAGCCCCCGATTAGGGACAGGAGGGAACGAGCAGTACTTC. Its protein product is CASSPRLGTGGNEQYF.

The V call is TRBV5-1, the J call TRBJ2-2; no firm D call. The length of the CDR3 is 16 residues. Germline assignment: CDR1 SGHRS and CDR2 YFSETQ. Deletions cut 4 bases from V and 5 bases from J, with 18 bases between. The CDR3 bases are TGCGCCAGCAGCCTAAAACCGGGTATTGGGACCGGGGAGCTGTTTTTT. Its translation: CASSLKPGIGTGELFF.

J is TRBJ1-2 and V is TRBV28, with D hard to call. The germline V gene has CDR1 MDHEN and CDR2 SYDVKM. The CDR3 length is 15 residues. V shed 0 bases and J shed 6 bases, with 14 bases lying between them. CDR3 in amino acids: CASSLWMERRDGYTF. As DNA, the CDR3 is TGTGCCAGCAGTTTATGGATGGAGAGACGGGATGGCTACACCTTC.

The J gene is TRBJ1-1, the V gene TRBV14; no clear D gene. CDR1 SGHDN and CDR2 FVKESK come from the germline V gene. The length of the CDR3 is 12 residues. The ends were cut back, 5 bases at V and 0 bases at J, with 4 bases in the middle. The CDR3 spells CASSFMNTEAFF. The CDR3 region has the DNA TGTGCCAGCAGCTTCATGAACACTGAAGCTTTCTTT.

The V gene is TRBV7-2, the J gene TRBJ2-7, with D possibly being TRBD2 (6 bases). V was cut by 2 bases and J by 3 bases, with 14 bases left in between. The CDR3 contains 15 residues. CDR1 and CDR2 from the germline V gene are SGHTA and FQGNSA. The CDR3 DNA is TGTGCCAGCAGCTTAATAGCGGAACCTTTCTACGAGCAGTACTTC. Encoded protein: CASSLIAEPFYEQYF.

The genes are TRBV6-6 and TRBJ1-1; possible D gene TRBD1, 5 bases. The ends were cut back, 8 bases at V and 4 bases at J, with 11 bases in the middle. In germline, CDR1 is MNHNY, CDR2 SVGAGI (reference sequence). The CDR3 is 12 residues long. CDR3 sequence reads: CASFGGGTEAFF. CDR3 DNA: TGTGCCAGCTTCGGGGGGGGCACTGAAGCTTTCTTT.

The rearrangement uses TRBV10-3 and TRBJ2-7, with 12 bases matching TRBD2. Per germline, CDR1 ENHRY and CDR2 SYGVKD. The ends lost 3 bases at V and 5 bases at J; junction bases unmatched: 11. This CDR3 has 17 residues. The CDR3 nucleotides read TGTGCCATCAGTGATAATCGACTAGCGGGAGTGGGTCACGAGCAGTACTTC. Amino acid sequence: CAISDNRLAGVGHEQYF.

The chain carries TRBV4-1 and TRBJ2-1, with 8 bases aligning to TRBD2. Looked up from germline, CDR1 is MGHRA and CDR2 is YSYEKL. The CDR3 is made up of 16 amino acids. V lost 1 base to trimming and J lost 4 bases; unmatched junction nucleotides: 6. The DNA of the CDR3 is TGCGCCAGCAGCCAAGGGGGGATAGCGGGGTACAATGAGCAGTTCTTC. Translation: CASSQGGIAGYNEQFF.

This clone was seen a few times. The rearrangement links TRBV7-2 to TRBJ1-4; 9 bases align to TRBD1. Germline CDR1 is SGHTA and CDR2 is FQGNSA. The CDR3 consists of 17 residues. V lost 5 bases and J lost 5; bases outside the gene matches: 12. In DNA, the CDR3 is TGTGCCAGCAGCCCGGAGGACAGGGGAACTTTCAATGAAAAACTGTTTTTT. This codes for CASSPEDRGTFNEKLFF.

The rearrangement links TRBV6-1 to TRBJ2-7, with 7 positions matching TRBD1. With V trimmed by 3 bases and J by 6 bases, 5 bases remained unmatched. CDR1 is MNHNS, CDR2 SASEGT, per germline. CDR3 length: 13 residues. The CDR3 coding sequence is TGTGCCAGCAGTGACAAGACAGGGACCGAGCAGTACTTC. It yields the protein CASSDKTGTEQYF.

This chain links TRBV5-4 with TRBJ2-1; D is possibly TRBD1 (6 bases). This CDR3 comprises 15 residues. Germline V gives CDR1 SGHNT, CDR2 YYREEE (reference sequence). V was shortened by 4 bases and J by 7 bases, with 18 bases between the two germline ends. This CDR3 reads CASSLQGGGLNEQFF. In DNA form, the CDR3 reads TGTGCCAGCAGCCTACAGGGTGGGGGTTTGAATGAGCAGTTCTTC.

CDR3 residues: CASSQGGGWYEQYF. The CDR3 region has the DNA TGCGCCAGCAGCCAAGGAGGGGGCTGGTACGAGCAGTACTTC. The rearrangement joins TRBV4-1 to TRBJ2-7, with TRBD1 identical over 7 bases. CDR1 MGHRA and CDR2 YSYEKL come from the germline V gene. Trimming cost V 1 base and J 4 bases; bases outside gene matches: 4. CDR3 length equals 14 residues.